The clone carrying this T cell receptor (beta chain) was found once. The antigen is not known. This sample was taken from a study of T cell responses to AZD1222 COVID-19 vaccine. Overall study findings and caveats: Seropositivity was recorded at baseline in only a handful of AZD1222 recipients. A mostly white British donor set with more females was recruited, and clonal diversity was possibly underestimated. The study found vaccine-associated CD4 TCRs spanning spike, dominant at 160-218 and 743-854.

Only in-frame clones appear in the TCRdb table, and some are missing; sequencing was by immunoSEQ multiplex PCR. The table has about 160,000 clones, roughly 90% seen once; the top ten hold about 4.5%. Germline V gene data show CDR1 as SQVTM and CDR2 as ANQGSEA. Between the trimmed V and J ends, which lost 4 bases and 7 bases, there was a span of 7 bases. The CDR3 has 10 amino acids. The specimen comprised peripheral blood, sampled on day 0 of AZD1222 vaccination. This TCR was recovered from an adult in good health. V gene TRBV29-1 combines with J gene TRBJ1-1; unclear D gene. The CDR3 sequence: CSVGQVEAFF. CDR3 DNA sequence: TGCAGCGTTGGACAAGTTGAAGCTTTCTTT.